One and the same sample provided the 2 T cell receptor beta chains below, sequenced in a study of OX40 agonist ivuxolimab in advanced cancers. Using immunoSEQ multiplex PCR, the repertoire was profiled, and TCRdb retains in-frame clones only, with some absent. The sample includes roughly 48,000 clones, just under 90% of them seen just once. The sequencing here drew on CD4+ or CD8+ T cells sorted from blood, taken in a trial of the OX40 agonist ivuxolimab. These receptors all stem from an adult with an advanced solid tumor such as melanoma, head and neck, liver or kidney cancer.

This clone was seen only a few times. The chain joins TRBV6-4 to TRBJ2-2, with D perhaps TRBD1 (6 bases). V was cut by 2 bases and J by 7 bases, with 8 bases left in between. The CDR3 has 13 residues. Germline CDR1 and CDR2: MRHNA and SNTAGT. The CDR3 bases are TGTGCCAGCAGTGACGGGGGCCACGGGGAGCTGTTTTTT. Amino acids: CASSDGGHGELFF.

CDR3 nucleotides: TGTGCCAGCAGCTTAGATCACCGGGGGCCGGGAGATACGCAGTATTTT. Translated, it gives CASSLDHRGPGDTQYF. J is TRBJ2-3 and V is TRBV11-3, with D perhaps matching TRBD1 or TRBD2 (6 bases each). V lost 0 bases, J lost 5 bases, and 15 bases lay in between. Per the germline V gene, CDR1 is SGHNT and CDR2 is YENEEA. The CDR3 spans 16 residues.